This TCR beta chain was recorded in a study of human T cells and chemical hapten exposure. The wider study: The cohort included alopecia areata under or over 50% scalp, totalis and universalis.

This clonotype was recorded at least ten times. The CDR3 spans 20 residues. CDR1 MDHEN and CDR2 SYDVKM come from the germline V gene. The V gene lost 5 bases and the J gene lost 0 bases, with 23 bases spanning the gap. The time point denotes: pre-sensitization, week 0. Stated treatment: therapeutic diphenylcyclopropenone sensitization with weekly scalp DPC. Prior to each patch test being applied, blood was drawn. The library gave individual cDNA molecules unique molecular identifiers. In TCRdb, the RACE reads were re-called with MiXCR into one record per CDR3 protein. Of tens of thousands of distinct CDR3 sequences detected, around 9.5% appear once; the ten largest clones hold 3.6%.

The rearrangement uses TRBV28 and TRBJ2-6; D perhaps matches TRBD2 (5 bases). This TCR came from a woman in her forties with alopecia areata. Some clones in this sample may be carry-over from other donors' samples. The starting material was whole blood, obtained in connection with sensitization to the hapten diphenylcyclopropenone (DPC). The CDR3 loop reads CASSAPGWMRVSSGANVLTF. The CDR3 nucleotides read TGTGCCAGCAGTGCCCCCGGTTGGATGCGGGTTAGCTCTGGGGCCAACGTCCTGACTTTC. The variable domain in full, completed from reference TRBV28 and TRBJ2-6, reads DVKVTQSSRYLVKRTGEKVFLECVQDMDHENMFWYRQDPGLGLRLIYFSYDVKMKEKGDIPEGYSVSREKKERFSLILESASTNQTSMYLCASSAPGWMRVSSGANVLTFGAGSRLTVL.